The 20 T cell receptor beta chains below were found in one sample sequenced in a study of blood T cell repertoires in COVID-19. Data came from immunoSEQ multiplex PCR; TCRdb stores just in-frame clones and leaves some out. Found here are around 130,000 clones, 88% of them singletons; the top ten hold 2.5%. Sequences were obtained from peripheral blood. The receptors come from a human donor with COVID-19, enrolled during active disease. The donor label of this sample is uncertain.

The chain is built from TRBV4-2 and TRBJ2-1, with 10 bases lining up with TRBD2. V was pared by 4 bases and J by 5 bases, with 2 bases of the junction left unmatched. Germline CDR1 reads LGHNA; CDR2 reads YNFKEQ. This CDR3 contains 14 residues. The CDR3 DNA sequence: TGTGCCAGCAGCCCTCTAGCGGGGGACAATGAGCAGTTCTTC. It translates to CASSPLAGDNEQFF.

This clone was observed a few times. This sequence joins TRBV2 and TRBJ2-6; 11 bases agree with TRBD1. The CDR3 contains 17 residues. Germline V gene data show CDR1 as SNHLY and CDR2 as FYNNEI. Unmatched junction bases numbered 4, after V lost 6 bases and J lost 0 bases. Here the CDR3 reads CASRRDRGFSGANVLTF. In DNA form, the CDR3 reads TGTGCCAGCAGAAGGGACAGGGGGTTCTCTGGGGCCAACGTCCTGACTTTC.

This chain connects TRBV19 to TRBJ1-1, with 7 bases fitting TRBD1. This CDR3 has 14 amino acids. Germline lookup yields CDR1 LNHDA and CDR2 SQIVND (reference sequence). Trimming at V came to 6 bases and at J to 3 bases, leaving 7 bases not matched to a gene. CDR3 loop: CASRTGQLDTEAFF. The CDR3 DNA sequence: TGTGCCAGTAGGACAGGGCAGTTGGACACTGAAGCTTTCTTT.

The chain links TRBV18 to TRBJ1-4; D not resolved. V lost 1 base, J lost 0 bases, and 9 bases lay in between. CDR1 and CDR2 (germline): KGHSH, LQKENI. CDR3 length equals 16 residues. The CDR3 DNA reads TGTGCCAGCTCACCACAAGAGGGTTCAACTAATGAAAAACTGTTTTTT. Its translation is CASSPQEGSTNEKLFF.

The chain couples TRBV5-4 to TRBJ2-1, with 8 nucleotides matching TRBD1. Looked up from germline, CDR1 is SGHNT and CDR2 is YYREEE (reference sequence). The junction had 8 bases not matched to a gene; V was cut back by 4 bases and J by 5 bases. The CDR3 is 15 residues long. The CDR3 DNA is TGTGCCAGCAGCCACCGAGTACAGGGGGACAATGAGCAGTTCTTC. Amino acid sequence: CASSHRVQGDNEQFF.

The V call is TRBV19, the J call TRBJ1-1, with a weak D call TRBD1 (5 bases). The germline V and J ends were trimmed by 8 bases and 0 bases, with 13 bases remaining between them. In germline, CDR1 is LNHDA, CDR2 SQIVND (reference sequence). This CDR3 has 14 residues. The CDR3 nucleotides are TGTGCCAGTGGCGGGACGGTCATGAACACTGAAGCTTTCTTT. This encodes CASGGTVMNTEAFF.

This sequence joins TRBV9 and TRBJ2-3, with 8 nucleotides matching TRBD2. There are 17 residues in the CDR3. J lost 3 bases, V lost 1 base, and 10 bases had no gene match. The V gene's germline CDR1 is SGDLS and CDR2 YYNGEE. CDR3 DNA sequence: TGTGCCAGCAGCGTAACCCCTCGGGGGGGCGGGACAGATACGCAGTATTTT. Encoded protein: CASSVTPRGGGTDTQYF.

The gene calls are TRBV19 and TRBJ2-7, with 9 bases fitting TRBD1. CDR1 is LNHDA, CDR2 SQIVND, per germline (reference sequence). The CDR3 is 16 amino acids. V gave up 4 bases and J gave up 3 bases; unmatched junction bases: 10. CDR3 DNA sequence: TGTGCCAGTAGTACATACCCGGGACAGGGCGGCTACGAGCAGTACTTC. This codes for CASSTYPGQGGYEQYF. Using reference TRBV19 and TRBJ2-7 for the parts outside the CDR3, the full variable domain is DGGITQSPKYLFRKEGQNVTLSCEQNLNHDAMYWYRQDPGQGLRLIYYSQIVNDFQKGDIAEGYSVSREKKESFPLTVTSAQKNPTAFYLCASSTYPGQGGYEQYFGPGTRLTVT.

This clone has just one count. V gene TRBV2 combines with J gene TRBJ2-7, with TRBD2 identical over 12 bases. Germline V lookup: CDR1 SNHLY, CDR2 FYNNEI. Trimming removed 2 bases from V and 7 bases from J; junction bases left unmatched: 6. This CDR3 has 15 residues. In nucleotides, the CDR3 is TGTGCCAGCAGTGAACTTCTAGCGGGGGGGCAAGAGCAGTACTTC. Translated: CASSELLAGGQEQYF.

The chain couples TRBV6-5 to TRBJ1-1, with TRBD1 identical over 7 bases. The V gene end was trimmed by 1 base and the J gene end by 6 bases; junction bases not matched to a gene: 2. Germline CDR1 and CDR2: MNHEY and SVGAGI. This CDR3 contains 13 residues. The CDR3 sequence is CASSYYRGPEAFF. The CDR3 DNA is TGTGCCAGCAGTTACTATAGGGGGCCTGAAGCTTTCTTT.

V usage is TRBV6-1 and J usage is TRBJ1-1; possible D gene TRBD1, 5 bases. V dropped 3 bases and J dropped 6 bases, with 17 bases sitting between them. The germline CDR1 and CDR2 sequences are MNHNS and SASEGT. The CDR3 sequence is 15 residues long. The CDR3 spells CASSEGGTFGPEAFF. The CDR3 nucleotides are TGTGCCAGCAGTGAGGGCGGGACCTTTGGGCCTGAAGCTTTCTTT.

The chain carries TRBV25-1 and TRBJ2-3; possibly TRBD2 for D (7 bases). Germline CDR1 and CDR2: MGHDK and SYGVNS. This CDR3 is built from 15 residues. V was clipped by 10 bases and J by 4 bases, with 21 bases between them. CDR3 nucleotides: TGTGCCACTCTTCAGGGGAGGGGGGGCGCAGATACGCAGTATTTT. As protein: CATLQGRGGADTQYF. The full variable domain, with the rest looked up from reference TRBV25-1 and TRBJ2-3, is EADIYQTPRYLVIGTGKKITLECSQTMGHDKMYWYQQDPGMELHLIHYSYGVNSTEKGDLSSESTVSRIRTEHFPLTLESARPSHTSQYLCATLQGRGGADTQYFGPGTRLTVL.

The chain employs TRBV7-2 and TRBJ1-2; tentatively, D is TRBD1 (5 bases). The germline V and J ends were trimmed by 1 base and 4 bases, with 19 bases remaining between them. This CDR3 spans 17 amino acids. Looked up from germline, CDR1 is SGHTA and CDR2 is FQGNSA. The CDR3 reads CASSLVGSFQGGYGYTF. DNA for the CDR3: TGTGCCAGCAGCTTAGTCGGTTCGTTCCAGGGTGGCTATGGCTACACCTTC.

The chain combines TRBV19 with TRBJ1-4, with 8 bases fitting TRBD1. Trimming at V came to 5 bases and at J to 2 bases, leaving 7 bases not matched to a gene. The V gene's germline CDR1 is LNHDA and CDR2 SQIVND (reference sequence). The CDR3 runs to 16 residues. For the CDR3, the DNA is TGTGCCAGTAGTCCAAGGACAGGGAGTACTAATGAAAAACTGTTTTTT. It codes for CASSPRTGSTNEKLFF. The variable domain in full, completed from reference TRBV19 and TRBJ1-4, reads DGGITQSPKYLFRKEGQNVTLSCEQNLNHDAMYWYRQDPGQGLRLIYYSQIVNDFQKGDIAEGYSVSREKKESFPLTVTSAQKNPTAFYLCASSPRTGSTNEKLFFGSGTQLSVL.

The CDR3 here is CASSPRDRGDNEQFF. The CDR3 bases are TGTGCCAGCAGCCCCCGGGACAGGGGCGACAATGAGCAGTTCTTC. The chain has TRBV7-3 and TRBJ2-1; 10 bases align to TRBD1. The CDR3 length is 15 residues. Germline assignment: CDR1 SGHTA and CDR2 FQGTGA. V lost 5 bases to trimming and J lost 5 bases; unmatched junction nucleotides: 6.

As concerns this clone: The sample has other DNA sequences that encode this CDR3 too. This chain links TRBV6-6 with TRBJ1-5; a weak D match, TRBD1 (5 bases). The CDR3 spans 14 residues. Trimming left V 2 bases short and J 0 bases short, with 5 bases between. Germline V lookup: CDR1 MNHNY, CDR2 SVGAGI (reference sequence). CDR3 protein: CASSYRGSNQPQHF. CDR3 bases: TGTGCCAGCAGTTACAGGGGTAGCAATCAGCCCCAGCATTTT.

V usage is TRBV5-1 and J usage is TRBJ2-7, with D possibly matching TRBD2 (7 bases). Germline CDR1 reads SGHRS; CDR2 reads YFSETQ. V gave up 4 bases and J gave up 3 bases, with 20 bases separating them. The CDR3 has 16 amino acids. This CDR3 is CASSDGEGGLLYEQYF. CDR3 bases: TGCGCCAGCAGCGATGGGGAGGGGGGATTACTCTACGAGCAGTACTTC. The entire variable domain, with the rest obtained from reference TRBV5-1 and TRBJ2-7, is as follows: KAGVTQTPRYLIKTRGQQVTLSCSPISGHRSVSWYQQTPGQGLQFLFEYFSETQRNKGNFPGRFSGRQFSNSRSEMNVSTLELGDSALYLCASSDGEGGLLYEQYFGPGTRLTVT.

The chain links TRBV27 to TRBJ1-1; tentative D call: TRBD1 (5 bases). Trimming left V 3 bases short and J 5 bases short, with 16 bases between. The CDR3 length is 15 residues. CDR1 and CDR2 (germline): MNHEY, SMNVEV (reference sequence). CDR3 sequence reads: CASSFMGQPMTEAFF. CDR3 coding DNA: TGTGCCAGCAGTTTCATGGGGCAGCCGATGACTGAAGCTTTCTTT.

The V and J genes are TRBV9 and TRBJ2-3; no definite D call. Per germline, CDR1 SGDLS and CDR2 YYNGEE. V lost 2 bases and J 4 bases, leaving 8 bases between the germline ends. The CDR3 has 13 residues. The CDR3 reads CASSVGLADTQYF. Written as DNA, the CDR3 is TGTGCCAGCAGCGTCGGTCTAGCAGATACGCAGTATTTT.

The J gene is TRBJ1-1, the V gene TRBV19; 7 nucleotides align to TRBD1. CDR1 is LNHDA and CDR2 is SQIVND in the germline V gene (reference sequence). This CDR3 contains 15 residues. V shed 0 bases, J shed 4 bases, and the junction held 5 bases outside the gene matches. The CDR3 is CASSIDRGSGTEAFF. The CDR3 DNA reads TGTGCCAGTAGTATAGACAGGGGGTCGGGCACTGAAGCTTTCTTT.